Below, one TCR beta chain is given with its context. As yet, its antigen is unknown. The data are from a study of beta chain features in type 1 diabetes. Study context: On cell yields, gender and age, patients and healthy donors were similar. The study examined around 100 million sorted cells across all samples. Study-level points and caveats: Unsettled here was the matter of whether HLA type influences TCRB rearrangement. In all four CD4+ subsets, TCRB CDR3 length was significantly, moderately reduced in type 1 diabetes.

All of the isolated RNA was reverse transcribed, so expressed TCRB transcripts were sequenced. Clones were sequenced by immunoSEQ multiplex PCR, and TCRdb holds only the in-frame ones, with some missing. The profile shows roughly 51,000 clones, around 56% of them singletons. The TCR originated in a woman aged 40 to 50 with type 1 diabetes. The sequencing sample was made of Tregs from blood.

The CDR3 DNA reads TGCAGCGTTGAAATTTCGTACAGGGTAAATGGCTACACCTTC. Residues: CSVEISYRVNGYTF. The V and J genes are TRBV29-1 and TRBJ1-2; TRBD1 might be the D (6 bases). Trimming pared 2 bases from V and 6 bases from J, leaving 16 bases between. Germline values: CDR1 SQVTM, CDR2 ANQGSEA. The CDR3 has 14 residues.